These 28 T cell receptor beta chains originate from one sample sequenced in a study of blood T cell repertoires in COVID-19. Sequencing was performed with immunoSEQ multiplex PCR; in TCRdb, only in-frame clones are kept and a portion is missing. The table lists 240,000 or so clones, around 87% of them singletons, with approximately 7.2% in the top ten. Sequenced input: peripheral blood. All receptors derive from a woman aged 70 to 79 with active or convalescent COVID-19.

This chain joins TRBV15 and TRBJ1-1; no clear D gene. Germline V gene data show CDR1 as LNHNV and CDR2 as YYDKDF (reference sequence). The CDR3 sequence is 13 residues long. Trimming removed 0 bases at V and 7 bases at J, with 9 bases between. CDR3 amino acids: CATSRDAQFEAFF. The CDR3 DNA reads TGTGCCACCAGCAGAGATGCACAGTTTGAAGCTTTCTTT.

This chain's CDR3 is CASSRDSSMEAFF. The CDR3, as DNA: TGTGCCAGCAGCCGGGACAGTTCTATGGAAGCTTTCTTT. V and J are TRBV6-6 and TRBJ1-1; 7 nucleotides match TRBD1. The CDR3 covers 13 residues. From germline, CDR1 is MNHNY and CDR2 SVGAGI (reference sequence). V lost 6 bases and J lost 8; bases outside the gene matches: 9.

The chain has TRBV4-3 and TRBJ1-2; no reliable D call. The V and J ends lost 0 bases and 0 bases respectively, with 8 bases between them. The CDR3 runs to 15 residues. Germline-derived CDR1 and CDR2 are LGHNA and YSLEER. CDR3 coding DNA: TGCGCCAGCAGCCAAGATCAAACAGCTAACTATGGCTACACCTTC. It encodes CASSQDQTANYGYTF.

This chain links TRBV29-1 with TRBJ2-7; 11 bases are a match to TRBD1. This CDR3 spans 14 amino acids. J lost 2 bases, V lost 7 bases, and 7 bases had no gene match. Germline CDR1 reads SQVTM; CDR2 reads ANQGSEA. As DNA, the CDR3 is TGCAGCGCCCACGGACAGGGGGCTCCCTACGAGCAGTACTTC. It specifies CSAHGQGAPYEQYF.

The table lists this clone with a few counts. The chain recombines TRBV6-2 or TRBV6-3 with TRBJ1-5, with D hard to call. Deletions cut 5 bases from V and 2 bases from J, with 4 bases between. CDR3 length: 12 amino acids. Germline-derived CDR1 and CDR2 are MNHEY and SVGEGT. The CDR3 DNA reads as TGTGCCAGCAGTCGGGGCAATCAGCCCCAGCATTTT. As protein: CASSRGNQPQHF.

V gene TRBV6-2 or TRBV6-3 combines with J gene TRBJ1-5; D possibly corresponds to TRBD1 (5 bases). Germline loops: CDR1 MNHEY, CDR2 SVGEGT. This CDR3 region has 15 residues. The V and J ends lost 2 bases and 7 bases respectively, with 15 bases between them. The CDR3: CASSYSQGLGQPQHF. CDR3 coding DNA: TGTGCCAGCAGTTACAGTCAGGGCTTGGGGCAGCCCCAGCATTTT.

V and J are TRBV18 and TRBJ1-6; D is undetermined. The CDR3 runs to 13 residues. V lost 2 bases to trimming and J lost 5 bases, with 4 bases between them. Germline V gene lookup returns CDR1 KGHSH and CDR2 LQKENI. The CDR3 DNA follows: TGTGCCAGCTCACCAGGCAATAATTCACCCCTCCACTTT. Translation: CASSPGNNSPLHF. Full variable domain (outside the CDR3, taken from reference TRBV18 and TRBJ1-6): NAGVMQNPRHLVRRRGQEARLRCSPMKGHSHVYWYRQLPEEGLKFMVYLQKENIIDESGMPKERFSAEFPKEGPSILRIQQVVRGDSAAYFCASSPGNNSPLHFGNGTRLTVT.

The rearrangement joins TRBV19 to TRBJ1-5; 8 bases match TRBD1. The length of the CDR3 is 16 residues. Germline CDR1 reads LNHDA; CDR2 reads SQIVND (reference sequence). With 5 bases clipped from V and 2 bases from J, the junction kept 8 bases outside the gene matches. The CDR3 sequence: CASSLSTGAGNQPQHF. Written as DNA, the CDR3 is TGTGCCAGTAGTCTCTCGACAGGGGCAGGCAATCAGCCCCAGCATTTT.

The rearrangement uses TRBV6-6 and TRBJ2-2, with 9 bases fitting TRBD2. Per germline, CDR1 MNHNY and CDR2 SVGAGI (reference sequence). The CDR3 covers 14 residues. Trimming cost V 6 bases and J 5 bases; bases outside gene matches: 4. CDR3 DNA: TGTGCCAGCAGGTCTAGCGGGGAAACCGGGGAGCTGTTTTTT. Amino acid sequence: CASRSSGETGELFF.

This chain links TRBV9 with TRBJ1-3, with 7 nucleotides matching TRBD1. CDR1 is SGDLS, CDR2 YYNGEE, per germline. CDR3 size: 14 residues. The ends lost 6 bases at V and 1 base at J; junction bases unmatched: 4. CDR3: CASNPQGSGNTIYF. The DNA for the CDR3 is TGTGCCAGCAACCCACAGGGGTCTGGAAACACCATATATTTT. Variable domain in full (rest from reference TRBV9 and TRBJ1-3): DSGVTQTPKHLITATGQRVTLRCSPRSGDLSVYWYQQSLDQGLQFLIQYYNGEERAKGNILERFSAQQFPDLHSELNLSSLELGDSALYFCASNPQGSGNTIYFGEGSWLTVV.

V gene TRBV10-3 combines with J gene TRBJ1-1; 11 positions agree with TRBD1. CDR3 length: 17 residues. CDR1 is ENHRY and CDR2 is SYGVKD in the germline V gene. After removal of 2 bases from V and 3 bases from J, the junction contained 8 bases not matched to a gene. The CDR3 is CAISEGRDRGWDTEAFF. The CDR3 nucleotides read TGTGCCATCAGTGAGGGAAGGGACAGGGGGTGGGACACTGAAGCTTTCTTT.

This chain connects TRBV6-2 or TRBV6-3 to TRBJ2-7, with 8 bases identical to TRBD1. V lost 6 bases, J lost 5 bases, and 12 bases stayed unmatched. CDR1 is MNHEY and CDR2 is SVGEGT in the germline V gene. This CDR3 has 15 residues. The CDR3 region has the DNA TGTGCCAGCAGCCACGGGGGACAGGCTGTCCACGAGCAGTACTTC. Residues: CASSHGGQAVHEQYF.

J is TRBJ1-2 and V is TRBV25-1; D remains ambiguous. Germline lookup yields CDR1 MGHDK and CDR2 SYGVNS. V shed 3 bases and J shed 8 bases, with 7 bases lying between them. This CDR3 spans 11 amino acids. CDR3 loop: CASSESMGYTF. The CDR3 nucleotides read TGTGCCAGCAGTGAGAGTATGGGCTACACCTTC.

Written as DNA, the CDR3 is TGTGCCAGTAGTAAGGGACAGGGCTCCTACAATGAGCAGTTCTTC. Translating it yields CASSKGQGSYNEQFF. This chain connects TRBV19 to TRBJ2-1; TRBD1 agrees at 9 bases. From germline, CDR1 is LNHDA and CDR2 SQIVND (reference sequence). The CDR3 runs 15 residues. The J segment lost 0 bases and the V segment lost 4 bases, leaving 1 base of the junction unmatched.

The J gene is TRBJ1-6, the V gene TRBV6-2 or TRBV6-3; no reliable D call. Germline assignment: CDR1 MNHEY and CDR2 SVGEGT. The CDR3 runs to 11 residues. Trimming cost V 5 bases and J 16 bases, with 12 bases left between them. This CDR3 reads CASSVEEMLHF. DNA of the CDR3: TGTGCCAGCAGTGTCGAGGAGATGCTCCACTTT.

The chain has TRBV11-2 and TRBJ1-3; no definite D call. Germline lookup yields CDR1 SGHAT and CDR2 FQNNGV. The V end was cut by 2 bases, the J end by 0 bases, with 17 bases between. The CDR3 consists of 18 residues. For the CDR3, the DNA is TGTGCCAGCAGCTTAAAAGGAGGACCGGCCCTCTCTGGAAACACCATATATTTT. Translation: CASSLKGGPALSGNTIYF.

This chain connects TRBV5-1 to TRBJ1-4, with D perhaps TRBD1 (6 bases). The V end lost 0 bases, the J end lost 0 bases, and 15 bases lay between the germline ends. This CDR3 contains 18 residues. Germline values: CDR1 SGHRS, CDR2 YFSETQ. Here the CDR3 DNA reads TGCGCCAGCAGCTTGGGGGGCAGGGGTTTTGCAACTAATGAAAAACTGTTTTTT. Translating it yields CASSLGGRGFATNEKLFF.

The chain uses TRBV6-5 and TRBJ1-2, with D perhaps matching TRBD1 (6 bases). The V and J ends lost 0 bases and 3 bases respectively, with 14 bases between them. Germline CDR1 is MNHEY and CDR2 is SVGAGI. The CDR3 is 16 residues long. The CDR3 DNA reads as TGTGCCAGCAGTTACTCTAAAAAGGACAGATACTATGGCTACACCTTC. It encodes CASSYSKKDRYYGYTF.

In this sample, this clone turned up a few times. This chain connects TRBV15 to TRBJ1-5; D is ambiguous. Trimming cost V 0 bases and J 7 bases, with 10 bases left between them. The CDR3 is 14 residues long. Germline V gives CDR1 LNHNV, CDR2 YYDKDF (reference sequence). CDR3 nucleotide sequence: TGTGCCACCAGCAGAGATCCCTCTAGGCAGCCCCAGCATTTT. It translates to CATSRDPSRQPQHF.

The V gene is TRBV5-4, the J gene TRBJ1-4; 9 nucleotides match TRBD1. The CDR3 is 15 residues long. The germline V gene has CDR1 SGHNT and CDR2 YYREEE (reference sequence). Unmatched junction bases numbered 9, after V lost 4 bases and J lost 8 bases. CDR3 residues: CASSRDRAKDEKLFF. CDR3 sequence (DNA): TGTGCCAGCAGCCGGGACAGGGCGAAGGACGAAAAACTGTTTTTT.

The chain employs TRBV5-6 and TRBJ2-3, with a weak D call TRBD2 (5 bases). Trimming took off 3 bases at V and 3 bases at J, with 20 bases between the two ends. CDR3 length equals 17 residues. CDR1 SGHDT and CDR2 YYEEEE come from the germline V gene. The CDR3 here is CASSSVRRWGGTDTQYF. The CDR3 coding sequence is TGTGCCAGCAGCTCGGTACGGAGGTGGGGTGGAACAGATACGCAGTATTTT.

The chain uses TRBV15 and TRBJ1-3; D may be TRBD1 (6 bases). Germline assignment: CDR1 LNHNV and CDR2 YYDKDF (reference sequence). The CDR3 sequence is 16 residues long. V was clipped by 1 base and J by 0 bases, with 10 bases between them. This CDR3 reads CATSRVGAGSGNTIYF. The CDR3 bases are TGTGCCACCAGCAGAGTGGGGGCGGGCTCTGGAAACACCATATATTTT.

This rearrangement joins TRBV5-1 to TRBJ1-4, with TRBD1 as a possible D gene (5 bases). CDR1 and CDR2 (germline): SGHRS, YFSETQ. The CDR3 has 14 amino acids. V was cut by 4 bases and J by 5 bases, with 12 bases left in between. This chain's CDR3 is CASSLDRPNEKLFF. CDR3 DNA: TGCGCCAGCAGCCTCGACAGACCGAATGAAAAACTGTTTTTT.

The chain is built from TRBV6-5 and TRBJ1-1, with unresolved D. V was cut by 6 bases and J by 1 base, with 12 bases left in between. The CDR3 totals 14 residues. CDR1 and CDR2 from the germline V gene are MNHEY and SVGAGI. The CDR3 here is CASSHLEANTEAFF. The DNA of the CDR3 is TGTGCCAGCAGCCATCTGGAGGCGAACACTGAAGCTTTCTTT.

The chain joins TRBV19 to TRBJ1-5; D may be TRBD1 (5 bases). V was shortened by 3 bases and J by 4 bases, with 13 bases between the two germline ends. CDR3 length: 15 amino acids. Germline V gene sequence: CDR1 LNHDA, CDR2 SQIVND (reference sequence). The CDR3 DNA reads as TGTGCCAGTAGTATTCTCGAGACAGCAAATCAGCCCCAGCATTTT. Its translation: CASSILETANQPQHF.

The chain joins TRBV12-5 to TRBJ2-1, with TRBD1 as a possible D gene (6 bases). The CDR3 is 15 residues long. In germline, CDR1 is LGHNT, CDR2 FRNRAP. Trimming left V 6 bases short and J 7 bases short, with 19 bases between. The chain's CDR3 is CASGPQGYTGNEQFF. The CDR3 DNA reads as TGTGCTAGTGGCCCCCAGGGGTATACGGGGAATGAGCAGTTCTTC.

The genes are TRBV27 and TRBJ2-3; D not certain. The CDR3 length is 14 residues. The V gene lost 1 base and the J gene lost 2 bases, with 7 bases spanning the gap. Germline loops: CDR1 MNHEY, CDR2 SMNVEV (reference sequence). The CDR3 loop reads CASSLYLDTDTQYF. CDR3 DNA sequence: TGTGCCAGCAGTTTATATTTAGACACAGATACGCAGTATTTT.

The chain is built from TRBV14 and TRBJ2-5; D unclear. Trimming cost V 4 bases and J 4 bases, with 13 bases left between them. The CDR3 contains 14 residues. In germline, CDR1 is SGHDN, CDR2 FVKESK. CDR3 loop: CASSPRLARETQYF. CDR3 DNA: TGTGCCAGCAGCCCGAGGTTGGCTCGAGAGACCCAGTACTTC.